This TCR beta chain is from a study of T-cell reconstitution after alpha-beta-depleted transplantation in children. Study-wide results and caveats: Reports say that about two months after transplant, the alpha-beta T cells came out of several hundred graft clones that had expanded. In some patients, recipient T cells and intrathymic progenitors surviving conditioning explained high day-60 diversity.

Unique molecular identifiers were built into the TCRbeta library. TCRdb processed the PCR reads anew with MiXCR; each CDR3 protein has one entry. The sample holds about 210,000 distinct CDR3 sequences, around a sixth seen once. The CDR3 spans 15 residues. The trim removed 7 bases at V and 5 bases at J, leaving 11 bases unmatched. From germline, CDR1 is SNHLY and CDR2 FYNNEI. On this clonotype: What it binds is unknown.

The specimen comprised PBMCs, mostly from graft donor cells, sampled 360 days after TCRalphabeta/CD19-depleted stem cell transplant. The origin of this receptor is a male patient between 2 and 10 years old who had a stem cell transplant for acute lymphoblastic leukemia, so the T cells may come from the graft donor. The V call is TRBV2, the J call TRBJ2-7; 10 nucleotides line up with TRBD2. CDR3 in amino acids: CASTLSGGYRDEQYF. The CDR3 bases are TGTGCCAGCACCCTTAGCGGGGGGTATCGTGACGAGCAGTACTTC.